This T cell receptor (beta chain) was found in a study of control samples from healthy donors and cancer patients. Only in-frame clones appear in the TCRdb table, and some are missing; sequencing was by immunoSEQ multiplex PCR. This repertoire shows about 150,000 clones, approximately 94% found once; its top ten account for 4.5% to 6%. This CDR3 is 14 amino acids long. Trimming took 3 bases from V and 4 from J, leaving 13 bases between them. Germline V CDR1 and CDR2: SGHRS, YFSETQ. This receptor was obtained from a man in his forties in good health. The sequenced material came from blood. This chain uses TRBV5-1 with TRBJ2-5; tentatively, D is TRBD1 (6 bases). CDR3 nucleotides: TGCGCCAGCAGCTCTCAGGGGAGAGGAGAGACCCAGTACTTC. Its translation: CASSSQGRGETQYF.